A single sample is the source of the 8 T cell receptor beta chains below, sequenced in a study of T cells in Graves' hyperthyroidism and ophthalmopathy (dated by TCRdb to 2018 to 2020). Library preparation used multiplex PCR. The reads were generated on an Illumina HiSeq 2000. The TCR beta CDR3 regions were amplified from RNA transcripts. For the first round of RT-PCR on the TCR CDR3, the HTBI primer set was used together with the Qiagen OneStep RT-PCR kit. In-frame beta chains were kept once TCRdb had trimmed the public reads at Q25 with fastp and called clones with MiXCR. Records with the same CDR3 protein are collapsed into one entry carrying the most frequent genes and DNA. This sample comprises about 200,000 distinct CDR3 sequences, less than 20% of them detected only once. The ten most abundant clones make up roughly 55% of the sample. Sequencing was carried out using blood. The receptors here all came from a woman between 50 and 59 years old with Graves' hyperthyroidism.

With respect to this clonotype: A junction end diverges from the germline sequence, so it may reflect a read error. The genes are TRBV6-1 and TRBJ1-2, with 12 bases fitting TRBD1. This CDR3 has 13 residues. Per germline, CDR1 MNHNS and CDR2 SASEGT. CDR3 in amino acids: CASSDPGTGGCTF. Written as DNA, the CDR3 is TGTGCCAGCAGTGACCCCGGGACAGGGGGCTGCACCTTC.

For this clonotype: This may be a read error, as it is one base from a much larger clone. This chain's CDR3 is CASSDRQGMNDGKLFF. The DNA for the CDR3 is TGTGCCAGCAGCGACCGACAGGGAATGAATGATGGAAAACTGTTTTTT. This chain uses TRBV7-9 with TRBJ1-4; 7 positions match TRBD1. This CDR3 region has 16 residues. V dropped 5 bases and J dropped 10; count of bases not matched to a gene: 16. In germline, CDR1 is SEHNR, CDR2 FQNEAQ (reference sequence). The whole variable domain, filled in from reference TRBV7-9 and TRBJ1-4, reads DTGVSQNPRHKITKRGQNVTFRCDPISEHNRLYWYRQTLGQGPEFLTYFQNEAQLEKSRLLSDRFSAERPKGSFSTLEIQRTEQGDSAMYLCASSDRQGMNDGKLFFGSGTQLSVL.

The CDR3 DNA reads TGTGCCAGCAGCTTAGGCGGCTTGAGCACAGATACGCAGTATTTT. This codes for CASSLGGLSTDTQYF. J is TRBJ2-3 and V is TRBV11-2; D remains ambiguous. With 1 base removed from V and 0 bases from J, the gap between germline ends came to 8 bases. The CDR3 spans 15 residues. CDR1 and CDR2 (germline): SGHAT, FQNNGV.

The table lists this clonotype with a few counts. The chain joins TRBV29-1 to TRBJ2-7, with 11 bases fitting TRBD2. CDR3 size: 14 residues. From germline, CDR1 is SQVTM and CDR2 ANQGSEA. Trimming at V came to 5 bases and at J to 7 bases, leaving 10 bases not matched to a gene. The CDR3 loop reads CSVYTSGSLTEQYF. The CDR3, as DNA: TGCAGCGTTTATACTAGCGGGAGCCTTACGGAGCAGTACTTC.

In nucleotides, the CDR3 is TGTGCCTGGAGTGGGGGGACAGATAATTCACCCCTCCACTTT. Protein sequence: CAWSGGTDNSPLHF. The genes are TRBV30 and TRBJ1-6; 7 positions match TRBD1. After removal of 1 base from V and 5 bases from J, the junction contained 2 bases not matched to a gene. This CDR3 region has 14 residues. Germline V gene data show CDR1 as GTSNPN and CDR2 as SVGIG (reference sequence).

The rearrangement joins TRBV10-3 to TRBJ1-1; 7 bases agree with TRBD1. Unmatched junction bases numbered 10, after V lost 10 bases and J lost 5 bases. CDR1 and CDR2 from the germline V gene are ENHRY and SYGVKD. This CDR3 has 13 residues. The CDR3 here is CATTGLEGTEAFF. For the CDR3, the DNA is TGTGCCACGACAGGGCTGGAGGGAACTGAAGCTTTCTTT.

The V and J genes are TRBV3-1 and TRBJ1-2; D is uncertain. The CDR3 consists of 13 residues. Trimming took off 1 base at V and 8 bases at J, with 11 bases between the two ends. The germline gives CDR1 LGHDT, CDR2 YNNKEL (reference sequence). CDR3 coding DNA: TGTGCCAGCAGCCAAGCCGAAGGGCTCGGCTACACCTTC. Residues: CASSQAEGLGYTF.

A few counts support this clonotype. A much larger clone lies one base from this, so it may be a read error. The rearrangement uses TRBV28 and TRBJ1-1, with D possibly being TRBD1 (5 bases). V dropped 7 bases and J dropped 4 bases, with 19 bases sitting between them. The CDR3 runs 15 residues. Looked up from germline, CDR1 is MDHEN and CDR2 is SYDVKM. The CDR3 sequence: CASISPRTRVTEAFF. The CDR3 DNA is TGTGCCAGCATCTCCCCCAGGACAAGGGTCACTGAAGCTTTCTTT. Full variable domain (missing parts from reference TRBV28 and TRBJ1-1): DVKVTQSSRYLVKRTGEKVFLECVQDMDHENMFWYRQDPGLGLRLIYFSYDVKMKEKGDIPEGYSVSREKKERFSLILESASTNQTSMYLCASISPRTRVTEAFFGQGTRLTVV.